This TCR beta chain comes out of a study of T cells in women clearing cervical HPV infection. Study at large: Case blood drawn at lesion detection; control blood after infection cleared. For cases, blood was sampled a median around 150 days after lesion detection, interquartile range roughly 90 to 230 days.

In regard to this clone: The read ends 3 residues before the CDR3 terminus; that terminus is restored from the germline J gene.

TCRdb keeps only in-frame clones here, not all; method: immunoSEQ multiplex PCR. Recorded for this sample: roughly 30,000 clones. Germline CDR1 reads DFQATT; CDR2 reads SNEGSKA (reference sequence). V was pared by 7 bases and J by 4 bases, with 7 bases of the junction left unmatched. The length of the CDR3 is 13 residues. The rearrangement links TRBV20-1 to TRBJ2-7, with 10 bases aligning to TRBD2. Sequences were obtained from blood buffy coat. The clonotype originates from a woman between 18 and 75 years old with a cervical HPV16 infection that either progressed to CIN3+ or cleared (not recorded which). The CDR3 bases that were read are TGCAGTGTCCCCGCTAGCGGGAGATACGAG. As protein: CSVPASGRYE. The CDR3 as a whole reads CSVPASGRYEQYF.